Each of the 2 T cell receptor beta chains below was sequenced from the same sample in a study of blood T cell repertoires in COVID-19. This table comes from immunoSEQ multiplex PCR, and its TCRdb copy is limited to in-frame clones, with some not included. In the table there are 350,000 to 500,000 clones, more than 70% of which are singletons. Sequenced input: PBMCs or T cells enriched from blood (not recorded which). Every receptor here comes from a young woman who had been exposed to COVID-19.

The CDR3 reads CASSLTDSFNSPLHF. In DNA, the CDR3 is TGCGCCAGCAGCTTGACCGACAGTTTTAATTCACCCCTCCACTTT. The rearrangement joins TRBV5-1 to TRBJ1-6, with D perhaps matching TRBD1 (5 bases). Trimming cost V 1 base and J 6 bases, with 11 bases left between them. The CDR3 contains 15 residues. The germline V gene has CDR1 SGHRS and CDR2 YFSETQ.

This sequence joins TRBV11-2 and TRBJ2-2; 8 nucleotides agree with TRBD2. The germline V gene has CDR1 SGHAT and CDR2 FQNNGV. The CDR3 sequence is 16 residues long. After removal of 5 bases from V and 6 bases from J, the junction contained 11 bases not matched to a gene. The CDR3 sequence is CASSQGGGPYAGELFF. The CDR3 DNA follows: TGTGCCAGCAGCCAGGGCGGGGGGCCGTACGCCGGGGAGCTGTTTTTT.